The entry below gives a single TCR beta chain sequence along with its context. This sample was included in a study of cytomegalovirus exposure and HLA in healthy donors. As for the study in general: Around 78 million unique TCRs, all from HLA-typed donors, were included in an early release of the data.

PCR primers comprised 60 Vbeta and 13 Jbeta primers. Sequencing was performed with immunoSEQ multiplex PCR; in TCRdb, only in-frame clones are kept and a portion is missing. Of some 170,000 clones in the sample, almost 80% were seen once. The receptor was isolated from a man younger than 30 in good health and CMV-seropositive. The specimen was PBMCs.

The CDR3 reads CASIPHPGQDNQYF. The CDR3 nucleotides are TGTGCCAGCATTCCCCATCCGGGACAGGACAACCAGTACTTC. This rearrangement joins TRBV2 to TRBJ2-7; 8 bases are shared with TRBD1. This CDR3 has 14 residues. Per the germline V gene, CDR1 is SNHLY and CDR2 is FYNNEI. V gave up 7 bases and J gave up 10 bases; unmatched junction bases: 15.